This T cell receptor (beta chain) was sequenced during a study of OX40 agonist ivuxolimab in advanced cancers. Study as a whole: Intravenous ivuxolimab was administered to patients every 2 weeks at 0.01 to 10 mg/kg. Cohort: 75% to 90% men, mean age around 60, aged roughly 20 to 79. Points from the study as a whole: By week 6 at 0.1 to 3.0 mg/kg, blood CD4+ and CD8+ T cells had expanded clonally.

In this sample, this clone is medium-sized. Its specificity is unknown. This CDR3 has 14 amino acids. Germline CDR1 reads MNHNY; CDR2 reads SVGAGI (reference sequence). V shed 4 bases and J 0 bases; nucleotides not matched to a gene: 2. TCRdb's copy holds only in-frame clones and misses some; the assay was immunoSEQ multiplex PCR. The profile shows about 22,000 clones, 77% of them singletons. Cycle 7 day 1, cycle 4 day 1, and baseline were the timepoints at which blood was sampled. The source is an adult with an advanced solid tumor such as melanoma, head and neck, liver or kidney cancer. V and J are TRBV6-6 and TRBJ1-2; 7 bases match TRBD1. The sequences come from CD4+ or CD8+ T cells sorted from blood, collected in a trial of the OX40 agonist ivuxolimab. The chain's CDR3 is CASSSGTANYGYTF. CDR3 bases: TGTGCCAGCAGTTCGGGGACAGCTAACTATGGCTACACCTTC.